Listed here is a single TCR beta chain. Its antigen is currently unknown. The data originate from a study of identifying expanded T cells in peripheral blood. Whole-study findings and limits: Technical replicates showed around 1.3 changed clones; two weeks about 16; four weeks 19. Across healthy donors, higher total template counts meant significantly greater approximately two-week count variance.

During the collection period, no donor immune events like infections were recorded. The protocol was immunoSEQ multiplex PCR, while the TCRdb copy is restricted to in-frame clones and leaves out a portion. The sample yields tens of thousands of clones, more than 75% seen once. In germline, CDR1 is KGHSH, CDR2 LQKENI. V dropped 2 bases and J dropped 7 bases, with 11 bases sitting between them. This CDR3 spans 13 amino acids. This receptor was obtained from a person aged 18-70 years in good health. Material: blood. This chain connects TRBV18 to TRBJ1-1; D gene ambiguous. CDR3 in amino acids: CASSPERRSEAFF. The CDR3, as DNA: TGTGCCAGCTCACCAGAGAGGAGGAGTGAAGCTTTCTTT.